The 22 T cell receptor beta chains below come from one sample, sequenced in a study of blood T cell repertoires in COVID-19. Method: immunoSEQ multiplex PCR; TCRdb's copy keeps in-frame clones and lacks some. The profile shows 250,000 or so clones, about 86% of them singletons. Sequences were obtained from PBMCs or T cells enriched from blood (not recorded which). The receptors come from a man between 50 and 59 years old who had recovered from COVID-19.

This clone has a single count. This rearrangement joins TRBV11-2 to TRBJ2-1; 10 nucleotides agree with TRBD1. This CDR3 region has 17 residues. Germline CDR1 is SGHAT and CDR2 is FQNNGV. Losses at the gene ends were 0 bases for V and 8 bases for J; bases not matched to a gene: 10. The CDR3 protein is CASSLDPGQGLKDEQFF. CDR3 nucleotide sequence: TGTGCCAGCAGCTTAGATCCGGGACAGGGGTTGAAGGATGAGCAGTTCTTC.

The chain recombines TRBV10-3 with TRBJ1-1; TRBD1 might be the D (6 bases). The CDR3 is made up of 13 amino acids. From germline, CDR1 is ENHRY and CDR2 SYGVKD. V lost 10 bases and J 0 bases, leaving 12 bases between the germline ends. The CDR3 protein is CATQGHMNTEAFF. CDR3 DNA sequence: TGTGCCACGCAGGGACACATGAACACTGAAGCTTTCTTT.

There are many counts of this clone. Different DNA sequences within this sample yield the same CDR3. V is TRBV19 and J is TRBJ1-1; the match to TRBD1 covers 7 bases. The CDR3 length is 13 residues. The germline V gene encodes CDR1 LNHDA and CDR2 SQIVND (reference sequence). The V and J ends lost 9 bases and 0 bases, in that order; junction bases with no gene match: 4. The CDR3 loop reads CASQDRLNTEAFF. The CDR3 DNA reads TGTGCCAGCCAGGACAGGTTGAACACTGAAGCTTTCTTT.

Of note for this clone: The junction does not match germline at one end; this may be a read error. V usage is TRBV11-3 and J usage is TRBJ2-7; 14 positions match TRBD2. This CDR3 spans 14 amino acids. Germline CDR1 is SGHNT and CDR2 is YENEEA. CDR3 sequence (DNA): TGTGCCAGCAGCTTAGGTGCGACTAGCGGGAGGGTTGTCTTC. Its translation: CASSLGATSGRVVF. The variable domain in full, completed from reference TRBV11-3 and TRBJ2-7, reads EAGVVQSPRYKIIEKKQPVAFWCNPISGHNTLYWYLQNLGQGPELLIRYENEEAVDDSQLPKDRFSAERLKGVDSTLKIQPAELGDSAVYLCASSLGATSGRVVFGPGTRLTVT.

This clone was counted only a few times. The rearrangement joins TRBV10-2 to TRBJ1-5, with TRBD1 as a possible D gene (5 bases). CDR3 length: 13 amino acids. The V gene lost 2 bases and the J gene lost 4 bases, with 6 bases spanning the gap. Germline loops: CDR1 WSHSY, CDR2 SAAADI. The CDR3 sequence: CASSEGANQPQHF. The CDR3 DNA sequence: TGCGCCAGCAGTGAGGGGGCTAATCAGCCCCAGCATTTT.

V is TRBV12-5 and J is TRBJ2-6; possibly TRBD2 for D (5 bases). The CDR3 is 14 residues long. Between the trimmed V and J ends, which lost 4 bases and 2 bases, there was a span of 6 bases. CDR1 is LGHNT, CDR2 FRNRAP, per germline. This chain's CDR3 is CASGSEAGANVLTF. CDR3 coding DNA: TGTGCTAGTGGTTCGGAGGCTGGGGCCAACGTCCTGACTTTC. The full variable domain, with the rest looked up from reference TRBV12-5 and TRBJ2-6, is DARVTQTPRHKVTEMGQEVTMRCQPILGHNTVFWYRQTMMQGLELLAYFRNRAPLDDSGMPKDRFSAEMPDATLATLKIQPSEPRDSAVYFCASGSEAGANVLTFGAGSRLTVL.

The J gene is TRBJ2-2, the V gene TRBV6-5; D is unclear. The V gene lost 6 bases and the J gene lost 6 bases, with 8 bases spanning the gap. Germline CDR1 MNHEY, CDR2 SVGAGI. CDR3 size: 12 residues. CDR3 DNA: TGTGCCAGCAGACTGTACCCCGGGGAGCTGTTTTTT. This codes for CASRLYPGELFF.

The chain couples TRBV30 to TRBJ2-3; 8 bases match TRBD2. The V gene's germline CDR1 is GTSNPN and CDR2 SVGIG (reference sequence). Unmatched junction bases numbered 3, after V lost 3 bases and J lost 1 base. The CDR3 length is 14 residues. The CDR3 sequence is CAWRPGGRTDTQYF. CDR3 in DNA: TGTGCCTGGAGACCGGGGGGGCGCACAGATACGCAGTATTTT.

The chain recombines TRBV9 with TRBJ2-1; maybe TRBD2 (5 bases). V was shortened by 3 bases and J by 0 bases, with 10 bases between the two germline ends. The CDR3 is 15 residues long. CDR1 and CDR2 from the germline V gene are SGDLS and YYNGEE. The CDR3 DNA sequence: TGTGCCAGCAGCGAGGCGGGTAACTCCTACAATGAGCAGTTCTTC. It encodes CASSEAGNSYNEQFF.

CDR3 protein: CATSDSGTGTPGELFF. The CDR3 nucleotides read TGTGCCACCAGTGACTCCGGGACAGGGACCCCCGGGGAGCTGTTTTTT. The V call is TRBV24-1, the J call TRBJ2-2, with 9 bases aligning to TRBD1. The germline gives CDR1 KGHDR, CDR2 SFDVKD. The CDR3 runs 16 residues. V lost 4 bases and J lost 6; bases outside the gene matches: 8.

This clone has only a few counts. This chain links TRBV19 with TRBJ1-1; 9 bases fit TRBD1. The J segment lost 3 bases and the V segment lost 4 bases, leaving 15 bases of the junction unmatched. The germline gives CDR1 LNHDA, CDR2 SQIVND (reference sequence). This CDR3 comprises 18 residues. This chain's CDR3 is CASSTMGQGSARDTEAFF. In DNA, the CDR3 is TGTGCCAGTAGTACCATGGGACAGGGCAGTGCGAGGGACACTGAAGCTTTCTTT. The full variable domain, with the rest looked up from reference TRBV19 and TRBJ1-1, is DGGITQSPKYLFRKEGQNVTLSCEQNLNHDAMYWYRQDPGQGLRLIYYSQIVNDFQKGDIAEGYSVSREKKESFPLTVTSAQKNPTAFYLCASSTMGQGSARDTEAFFGQGTRLTVV.

This clone occurred a few times. The chain recombines TRBV5-6 with TRBJ2-7, with TRBD1 identical over 9 bases. Trimming cost V 0 bases and J 1 base; bases outside gene matches: 5. Germline CDR1 is SGHDT and CDR2 is YYEEEE. There are 16 residues in the CDR3. CDR3 nucleotides: TGTGCCAGCAGCTTGGGACAGGGGGTCTTATCCTACGAGCAGTACTTC. It translates to CASSLGQGVLSYEQYF.

This clone came up a few times. The V call is TRBV4-2, the J call TRBJ2-1, with 11 bases identical to TRBD1. The germline V gene has CDR1 LGHNA and CDR2 YNFKEQ. The CDR3 is 17 amino acids. V lost 3 bases and J lost 7; bases outside the gene matches: 11. Here the CDR3 reads CASSHGTGTGGGNEQFF. The CDR3 region has the DNA TGTGCCAGCAGCCACGGAACCGGGACAGGGGGGGGTAATGAGCAGTTCTTC.

The chain recombines TRBV28 with TRBJ2-7; the D is unclear. In germline, CDR1 is MDHEN, CDR2 SYDVKM. The CDR3 is 12 amino acids. The ends were cut back, 6 bases at V and 3 bases at J, with 9 bases in the middle. This chain's CDR3 is CASRTPGYEQYF. CDR3 coding DNA: TGTGCCAGCAGGACCCCGGGCTACGAGCAGTACTTC.

The V call is TRBV27, the J call TRBJ2-1; possible D gene TRBD2, 6 bases. The CDR3 length is 12 residues. The V end was cut by 3 bases, the J end by 9 bases, with 9 bases between. Per the germline V gene, CDR1 is MNHEY and CDR2 is SMNVEV (reference sequence). DNA of the CDR3: TGTGCCAGCAGTTTTGGACTACTTGAGCAGTTCTTC. As protein: CASSFGLLEQFF.

The chain joins TRBV19 to TRBJ2-1, with TRBD1 matching over 9 bases. Germline V gives CDR1 LNHDA, CDR2 SQIVND (reference sequence). The CDR3 extends over 14 amino acids. The ends lost 4 bases at V and 4 bases at J; junction bases unmatched: 2. CDR3 bases: TGTGCCAGTAGTAAAGGACAGGGGTACAATGAGCAGTTCTTC. Its translation is CASSKGQGYNEQFF.

The V call is TRBV5-1, the J call TRBJ2-4; D ambiguous. CDR3 size: 15 residues. V was cut by 1 base and J by 2 bases, with 10 bases left in between. Germline V gene data show CDR1 as SGHRS and CDR2 as YFSETQ. Here the CDR3 DNA reads TGCGCCAGCAGCTTGTCAGTCGAAACCAAAAACATTCAGTACTTC. Translating gives CASSLSVETKNIQYF.

The J gene is TRBJ2-1, the V gene TRBV9, with D perhaps TRBD1 (6 bases). Germline CDR1 reads SGDLS; CDR2 reads YYNGEE. This CDR3 comprises 13 residues. V was pared by 3 bases and J by 4 bases, with 8 bases between. The CDR3 region has the DNA TGTGCCAGCAGCGCCGACAGGTACAATGAGCAGTTCTTC. It is translated as CASSADRYNEQFF.

This clone was detected only once. CDR3 DNA sequence: TGCGCCAGCAGCTTACTTCTAGCGGGAGGGTCGGCGGATACGCAGTATTTT. This translates into CASSLLLAGGSADTQYF. V gene TRBV5-1 combines with J gene TRBJ2-3; 12 positions match TRBD2. V dropped 2 bases and J dropped 6; count of bases not matched to a gene: 10. CDR1 and CDR2 (germline): SGHRS, YFSETQ. This CDR3 contains 17 residues.

This rearrangement joins TRBV18 to TRBJ1-5, with D maybe TRBD1 (5 bases). V lost 4 bases and J lost 3, with 22 bases in between. The CDR3 contains 18 residues. CDR1 KGHSH and CDR2 LQKENI come from the germline V gene. The CDR3 region has the DNA TGTGCCAGCTCACTCGATCGTTTGGGGGGGGGACTCAATCAGCCCCAGCATTTT. This gives the protein CASSLDRLGGGLNQPQHF.

The J gene is TRBJ1-1, the V gene TRBV14; weak D call: TRBD1 (6 bases). Germline V CDR1 and CDR2: SGHDN, FVKESK. CDR3 size: 14 residues. V lost 4 bases to trimming and J lost 5 bases, with 14 bases between them. Here the CDR3 reads CASSRDQGWTEAFF. The CDR3 region has the DNA TGTGCCAGCAGCCGAGATCAGGGGTGGACTGAAGCTTTCTTT.

The CDR3 sequence is CSGWGGGSETQYF. For the CDR3, the DNA is TGCAGTGGGTGGGGGGGAGGCTCGGAGACCCAGTACTTC. V is TRBV29-1 and J is TRBJ2-5; 7 positions match TRBD2. CDR1 and CDR2 (germline): SQVTM, ANQGSEA. The CDR3 consists of 13 residues. The full variable domain, its missing parts supplied by reference TRBV29-1 and TRBJ2-5, is SAVISQKPSRDICQRGTSLTIQCQVDSQVTMMFWYRQQPGQSLTLIATANQGSEATYESGFVIDKFPISRPNLTFSTLTVSNMSPEDSSIYLCSGWGGGSETQYFGPGTRLLVL.